This T cell receptor (beta chain) is drawn from a study of beta chain features in type 1 diabetes. Study in general: What patients shared with healthy donors was a similar profile of age, gender and cell yields. Study-wide points: It was possible that PCR favored shorter templates, equally so in patients and controls. The naive, central memory and Treg TCRB repertoires of patients appeared to be more similar to one another than those of healthy donors.

All of the isolated RNA was reverse transcribed, so expressed TCRB transcripts were sequenced. Naive, central memory and regulatory T cell samples produced a mean of about 4 million reads. Here immunoSEQ multiplex PCR was the method, and the copy in TCRdb shows in-frame clones only, minus some. This sample carries about 230,000 clones, around 9.6% of them seen once, and the ten largest clones take 0.03% to 0.035%. With respect to this clone: Its antigen remains unidentified.

The CDR3 has 15 amino acids. The germline V gene encodes CDR1 MNHNY and CDR2 SVGAGI (reference sequence). The ends were cut back, 6 bases at V and 0 bases at J, with 12 bases in the middle. The source is a woman younger than 30 in good health. V usage is TRBV6-6 and J usage is TRBJ1-5, with a weak D call TRBD1 (6 bases). Sequencing was performed on naive CD4+ T cells from blood. Here the CDR3 reads CASRKAGDSNQPQHF. The DNA for the CDR3 is TGTGCCAGCAGAAAGGCAGGGGATAGCAATCAGCCCCAGCATTTT.